This is a list of T cell receptor beta chains from one sample in a study of cytomegalovirus exposure and HLA in healthy donors. Only in-frame clones appear in the TCRdb table, and some are missing; sequencing was by immunoSEQ multiplex PCR. The sample data list some 50,000 clones. Sequencing was performed on PBMCs. All receptors come from a woman aged 40 to 50 in good health and CMV-seronegative. Each CDR3 is given with its conserved first and last residue. The order of the fields is V gene, D gene, J gene, CDR3 DNA, CDR3 protein. D genes are given only for firm matches.

TRBV6-5	NA	TRBJ2-7	TGTGCCAGCCGTTCAGGGGAGTCCTACTTCTCCTACGAGCAGTACTTC	CASRSGESYFSYEQYF
TRBV4-3	TRBD1	TRBJ1-4	TGCGCCAGCAGCCAAGCGGGACAGCCTAATGAAAAACTGTTTTTT	CASSQAGQPNEKLFF
TRBV14	NA	TRBJ1-2	TGTGCCAGCAGCCAAGATCCAGAGGATGGCTACACCTTC	CASSQDPEDGYTF
TRBV7-3	TRBD2	TRBJ2-1	TGTGCCAGCAGCGAATATAGGACTAGCCCCGACAATGAGCAGTTCTTC	CASSEYRTSPDNEQFF
TRBV25-1	NA	TRBJ1-1	TGTGCCAGCAGCGGCAGGCCGAACACTGAAGCTTTCTTT	CASSGRPNTEAFF
TRBV28	NA	TRBJ2-3	TGTGCCAGCGGTGACTTCTCCACAGATACGCAGTATTTT	CASGDFSTDTQYF
TRBV11-1	NA	TRBJ1-1	TGTGCCAGCAGCTTAGATAGGAACACTGAAGCTTTCTTT	CASSLDRNTEAFF
TRBV4-2	TRBD1	TRBJ2-5	TGTGCCAGCAGCCGAGACACCTACGACAGGGGACGGGCAGAGACCCAGTACTTC	CASSRDTYDRGRAETQYF
TRBV5-1	NA	TRBJ2-1	TGCGCCAGCAGCTTGGGACCAGCGGGACAAAACAATGAGCAGTTCTTC	CASSLGPAGQNNEQFF
TRBV28	TRBD2	TRBJ2-3	TGTGCCAGCAGCCAGGGAAGGAGCGGGAGGGAGGGTCGCACAGATACGCAGTATTTT	CASSQGRSGREGRTDTQYF